This TCR beta chain was recovered during a study of T cells after yellow fever vaccination. This clonotype was recorded many times. Per germline, CDR1 DFQATT and CDR2 SNEGSKA (reference sequence). The CDR3 sequence is 15 residues long. Between the trimmed V and J ends, which lost 4 bases and 2 bases, there was a span of 15 bases. Each CDR3 protein gets one entry after TCRdb re-called the 5' RACE reads with MiXCR. Of 200,000 to 300,000 distinct CDR3 sequences detected, approximately 3.5% appear once; the ten largest clones hold around a fifth. Sequencing was performed on PBMCs, taken 15 days after the yellow fever booster vaccination. The chain couples TRBV20-1 to TRBJ2-1; a possible D gene is TRBD1 (5 bases). This receptor was obtained from a man between 18 and 35 years old who received the YFV17D yellow fever vaccine. The CDR3 protein is CSANKGPAAYNEQFF. In DNA form, the CDR3 reads TGCAGTGCTAATAAGGGGCCGGCTGCCTACAATGAGCAGTTCTTC.